A selection of T cell receptor beta chains follows, all from one sample in a study of blood T cell repertoires in COVID-19. The data were produced by immunoSEQ multiplex PCR, yet TCRdb's version contains in-frame clones alone and is incomplete. The sample yields roughly 100,000 clones, just over 90% seen once. Sequencing was carried out using peripheral blood. These receptors all stem from a woman between 45 and 60 years old in a cohort sampled during active COVID-19. The CDR3 runs from the conserved cysteine through the conserved F or W.

>TRBJ1-1|TRBV19
CASSPLRGTEAFF
>TRBJ2-1|TRBV19
CASSIAQTPWDEQFF
>TRBJ1-5|TRBV6-4
CASSGVSVGRSNQPQHF
>TRBJ1-2|TRBV6-1
CASSGGQGVRYNGYTF
>TRBJ2-3|TRBV7-9
CASSLARGAFTDTQYF
>TRBJ1-5|TRBV12-3/TRBV12-4
CASSHNNQPQHF
>TRBJ1-2|TRBV2
CASMRDYGYTF
>TRBJ1-1|TRBV5-5
CASSLLNSEAFF
>TRBJ1-2|TRBV19
CASAGAVLGDYLYGYTF
>TRBJ2-7|TRBV14
CASSPREVHEQYF
>TRBJ1-5|TRBV4-1
CASSQGGGNGNQPQHF
>TRBJ2-6|TRBV9
CASSALPVSGANVLTF
>TRBJ2-3|TRBV5-1
CASSLRQGTDTQYF
>TRBJ2-1|TRBV5-1
CASSSSRDSRYNEQFF
>TRBJ2-2|TRBV19
CASSPCTGPDTGELFF
>TRBJ2-3|TRBV7-2
CASTKTGGVRDTQYF